These T cell receptor beta chains were read from a single sample in a study of shared clonotypes between healthy human individuals. The protocol was immunoSEQ multiplex PCR, while the TCRdb copy is restricted to in-frame clones and leaves out a portion. The sample gives some 530,000 clones, approximately 81% of which show up once; about 13% is in the top ten. Source material: PBMCs. The receptors here all came from a woman aged 40 to 50 in good health. Some clones in this sample may be carry-over from other donors' samples. CDR3s include the opening cysteine and the closing phenylalanine or tryptophan. A D gene is named only where the DNA matches it firmly. Size is stated for part of the rows, as once, few or many counts, or as a class when the clone is expanded.

CASKQGGSNQPQHF | TGTGCCAGCAAACAGGGAGGAAGCAATCAGCCCCAGCATTTT | TRBV28 | - | - | TRBJ1-5
CASSRDTNEKLFF | TGTGCCAGCAGCCGTGACACTAATGAAAAACTGTTTTTT | TRBV5-4 | - | - | TRBJ1-4
CAWSIGQASNQPQHF | TGTGCCTGGAGTATAGGCCAGGCCAGCAATCAGCCCCAGCATTTT | TRBV30 | - | - | TRBJ1-5
CASSPGVSNQPQHF | TGTGCCAGCAGCCCAGGGGTTAGCAATCAGCCCCAGCATTTT | TRBV7-6 | - | - | TRBJ1-5
CASSYEGRQPQHF | TGTGCCAGCAGTTATGAGGGTAGACAGCCCCAGCATTTT | TRBV6-6 | - | - | TRBJ1-5
CASTRTGEPSYNEQFF | TGTGCCAGCACCCGGACAGGGGAACCCTCCTACAATGAGCAGTTCTTC | TRBV9 | TRBD1 | once | TRBJ2-1
CASSRAGGQGFAYEQYF | TGTGCCAGTAGTCGCGCTGGAGGACAGGGGTTCGCCTACGAGCAGTACTTC | TRBV19 | TRBD1 | - | TRBJ2-7
CASRRQANTGELFF | TGTGCCAGTAGAAGACAGGCGAACACCGGGGAGCTGTTTTTT | TRBV19 | - | - | TRBJ2-2
CASSPPGRTGELFF | TGTGCCAGCTCACCACCAGGTAGAACCGGGGAGCTGTTTTTT | TRBV18 | - | - | TRBJ2-2
CASSGATRGHPYGYTF | TGCGCCAGCAGCGGAGCGACCCGAGGACACCCCTATGGCTACACCTTC | TRBV4-1 | - | - | TRBJ1-2
CASRTSGADNEQFF | TGTGCCAGCAGAACTAGCGGAGCTGACAATGAGCAGTTCTTC | TRBV6-6 | TRBD2 | - | TRBJ2-1
CASSLGVDPKVNEQFF | TGCGCCAGCAGCTTGGGTGTTGACCCTAAGGTCAATGAGCAGTTCTTC | TRBV5-1 | - | - | TRBJ2-1
CASSLIGGGGGYTF | TGCGCCAGCAGCTTGATAGGGGGCGGTGGTGGCTACACCTTC | TRBV5-1 | TRBD1 | - | TRBJ1-2
CASSLKGFYGYTF | TGTGCCAGCAGTCTGAAGGGGTTCTATGGCTACACCTTC | TRBV27 | - | - | TRBJ1-2
CAIRVDRSPDTQYF | TGTGCCATCAGAGTAGATAGGAGTCCAGATACGCAGTATTTT | TRBV10-3 | - | once | TRBJ2-3
CASSLEGTSGHNEQFF | TGTGCCAGCAGCTTAGAGGGGACTAGCGGTCACAATGAGCAGTTCTTC | TRBV7-2 | TRBD2 | - | TRBJ2-1
CAWSEGTNTGELFF | TGTGCCTGGAGTGAAGGGACCAACACCGGGGAGCTGTTTTTT | TRBV30 | - | - | TRBJ2-2
CAISESPRVSGTDTQYF | TGTGCCATCAGTGAGTCGCCCAGGGTGAGTGGGACAGATACGCAGTATTTT | TRBV10-3 | - | few | TRBJ2-3
CASSLSGRFSNEQFF | TGTGCCAGCAGCCTTAGCGGGAGATTCAGCAATGAGCAGTTCTTC | TRBV7-2 | TRBD2 | once | TRBJ2-1
CASRGQGMYTEAFF | TGTGCCAGTCGTGGACAGGGCATGTACACTGAAGCTTTCTTT | TRBV19 | TRBD1 | - | TRBJ1-1